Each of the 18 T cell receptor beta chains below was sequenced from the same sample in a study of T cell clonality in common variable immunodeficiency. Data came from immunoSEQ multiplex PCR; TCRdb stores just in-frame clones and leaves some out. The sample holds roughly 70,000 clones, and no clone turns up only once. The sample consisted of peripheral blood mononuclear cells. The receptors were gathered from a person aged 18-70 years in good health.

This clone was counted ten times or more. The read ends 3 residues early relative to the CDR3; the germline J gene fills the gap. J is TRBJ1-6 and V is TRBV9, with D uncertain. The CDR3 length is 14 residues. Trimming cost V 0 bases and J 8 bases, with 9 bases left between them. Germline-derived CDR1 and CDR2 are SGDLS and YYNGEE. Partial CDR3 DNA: TGTGCCAGCAGCGTAGAGATGGTAGATTCACCC. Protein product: CASSVEMVDSP. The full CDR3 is CASSVEMVDSPLHF.

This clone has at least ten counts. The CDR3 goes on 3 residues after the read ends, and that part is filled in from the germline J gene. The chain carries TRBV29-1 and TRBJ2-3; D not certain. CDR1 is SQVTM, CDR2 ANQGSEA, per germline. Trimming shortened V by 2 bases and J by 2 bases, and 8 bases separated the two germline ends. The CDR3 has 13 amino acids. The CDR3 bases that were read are TGCAGCGTTGAAACTGGTAACACAGATACG. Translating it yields CSVETGNTDT. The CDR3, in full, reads CSVETGNTDTQYF.

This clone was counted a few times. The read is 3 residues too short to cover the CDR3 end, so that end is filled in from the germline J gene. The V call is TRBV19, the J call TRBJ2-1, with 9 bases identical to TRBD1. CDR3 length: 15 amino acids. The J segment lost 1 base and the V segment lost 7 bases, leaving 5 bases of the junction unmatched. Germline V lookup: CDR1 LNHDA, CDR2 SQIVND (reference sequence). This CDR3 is CASIPTGGSYNEQFF. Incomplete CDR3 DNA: TGTGCCAGTATCCCGACAGGGGGTTCCTACAATGAG.

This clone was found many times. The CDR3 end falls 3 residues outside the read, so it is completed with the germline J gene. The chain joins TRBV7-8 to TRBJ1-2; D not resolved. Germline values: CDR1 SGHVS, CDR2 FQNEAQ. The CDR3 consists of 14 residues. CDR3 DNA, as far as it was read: TGTGCCAGCAGCCCCACGGCGGTAACACGGGGC. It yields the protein CASSPTAVTRG. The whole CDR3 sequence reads CASSPTAVTRGYTF.

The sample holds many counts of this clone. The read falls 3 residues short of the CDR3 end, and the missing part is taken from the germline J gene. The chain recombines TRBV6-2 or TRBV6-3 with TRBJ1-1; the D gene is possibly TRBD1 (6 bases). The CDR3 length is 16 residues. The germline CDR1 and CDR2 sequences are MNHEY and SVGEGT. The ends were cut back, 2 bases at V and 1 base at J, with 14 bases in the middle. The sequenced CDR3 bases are TGTGCCAGCAGTTACCCAAGTTTACAGGGGAACACTGAA. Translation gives CASSYPSLQGNTE. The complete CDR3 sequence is CASSYPSLQGNTEAFF.

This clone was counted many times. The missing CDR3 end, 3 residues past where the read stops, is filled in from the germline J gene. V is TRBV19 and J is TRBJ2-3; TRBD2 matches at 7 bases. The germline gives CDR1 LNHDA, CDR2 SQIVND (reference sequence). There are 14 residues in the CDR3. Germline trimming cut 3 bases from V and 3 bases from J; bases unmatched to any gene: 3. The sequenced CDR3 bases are TGTGCCAGTAGTATCGGGGGGACTACAGATACG. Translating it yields CASSIGGTTDT. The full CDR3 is CASSIGGTTDTQYF.

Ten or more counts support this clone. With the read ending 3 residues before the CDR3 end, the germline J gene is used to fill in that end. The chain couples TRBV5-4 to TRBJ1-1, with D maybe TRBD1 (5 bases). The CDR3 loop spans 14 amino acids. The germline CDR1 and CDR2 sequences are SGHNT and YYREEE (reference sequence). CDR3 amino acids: CASSLERQGAEAFF. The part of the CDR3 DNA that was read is TGTGCCAGCAGCTTGGAGCGCCAGGGTGCCGAA.

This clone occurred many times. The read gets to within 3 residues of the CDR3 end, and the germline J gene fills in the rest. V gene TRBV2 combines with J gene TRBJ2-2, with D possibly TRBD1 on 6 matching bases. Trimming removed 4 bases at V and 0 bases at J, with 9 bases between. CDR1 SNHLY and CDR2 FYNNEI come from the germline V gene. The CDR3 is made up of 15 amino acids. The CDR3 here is CASSVDRSNTGELFF. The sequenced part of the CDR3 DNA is TGTGCCAGCAGTGTCGACAGGTCGAACACCGGGGAG.

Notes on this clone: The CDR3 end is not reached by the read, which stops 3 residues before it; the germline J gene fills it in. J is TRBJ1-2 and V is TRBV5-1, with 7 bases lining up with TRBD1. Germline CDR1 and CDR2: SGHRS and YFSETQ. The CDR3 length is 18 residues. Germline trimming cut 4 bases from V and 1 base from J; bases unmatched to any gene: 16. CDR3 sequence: CASSRASPAGQINYGYTF. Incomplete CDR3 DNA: TGCGCCAGCAGCCGTGCCAGTCCGGCGGGACAGATTAACTATGGC.

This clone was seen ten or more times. CDR3 residues: CASSQDRGGSGETQYF. The part of the CDR3 DNA that was read is TGTGCCAGCAGCCAAGATCGCGGCGGGAGCGGCGAGACC. This chain uses TRBV4-2 with TRBJ2-5, with TRBD2 identical over 7 bases. The read halts 3 residues ahead of the CDR3 end, with the missing end drawn from the germline J gene. The trim removed 0 bases at V and 5 bases at J, leaving 9 bases unmatched. The CDR3 consists of 16 residues. Germline V gene data show CDR1 as LGHNA and CDR2 as YNFKEQ.

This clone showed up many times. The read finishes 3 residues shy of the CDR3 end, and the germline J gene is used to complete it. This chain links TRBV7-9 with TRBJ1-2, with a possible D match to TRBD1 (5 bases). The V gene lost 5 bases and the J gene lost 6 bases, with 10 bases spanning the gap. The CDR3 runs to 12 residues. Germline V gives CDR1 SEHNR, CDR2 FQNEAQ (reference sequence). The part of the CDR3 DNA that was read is TGTGCCAGCAGCGATGGGACTGATGGC. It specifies CASSDGTDG. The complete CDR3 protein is CASSDGTDGYTF.

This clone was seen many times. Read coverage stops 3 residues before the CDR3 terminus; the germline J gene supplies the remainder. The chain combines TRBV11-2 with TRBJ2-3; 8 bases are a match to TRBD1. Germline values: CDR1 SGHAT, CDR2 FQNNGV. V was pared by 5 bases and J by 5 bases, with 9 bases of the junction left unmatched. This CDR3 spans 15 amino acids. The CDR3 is CASSQSGGKEDTQYF. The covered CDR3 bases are TGTGCCAGCAGCCAATCAGGGGGCAAAGAAGATACG. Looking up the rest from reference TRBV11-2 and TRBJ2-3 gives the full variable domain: EAGVAQSPRYKIIEKRQSVAFWCNPISGHATLYWYQQILGQGPKLLIQFQNNGVVDDSQLPKDRFSAERLKGVDSTLKIQPAKLEDSAVYLCASSQSGGKEDTQYFGPGTRLTVL.

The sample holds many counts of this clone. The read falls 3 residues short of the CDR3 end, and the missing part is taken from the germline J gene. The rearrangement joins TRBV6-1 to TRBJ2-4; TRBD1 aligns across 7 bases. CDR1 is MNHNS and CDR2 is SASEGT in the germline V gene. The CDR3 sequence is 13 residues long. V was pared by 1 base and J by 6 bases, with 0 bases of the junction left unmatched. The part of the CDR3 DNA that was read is TGTGCCAGCAGTGAAGAGGGGGCAAACATT. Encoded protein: CASSEEGANI. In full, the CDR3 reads CASSEEGANIQYF.

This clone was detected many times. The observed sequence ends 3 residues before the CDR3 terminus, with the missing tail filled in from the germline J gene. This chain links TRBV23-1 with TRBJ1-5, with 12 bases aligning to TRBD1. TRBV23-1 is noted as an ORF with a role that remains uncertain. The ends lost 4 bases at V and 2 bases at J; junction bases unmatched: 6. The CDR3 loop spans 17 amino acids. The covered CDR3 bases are TGCGCCAGCAGTCCCCGGGACAGGGGGCGCCGCAATCAGCCC. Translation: CASSPRDRGRRNQP. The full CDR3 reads CASSPRDRGRRNQPQHF.

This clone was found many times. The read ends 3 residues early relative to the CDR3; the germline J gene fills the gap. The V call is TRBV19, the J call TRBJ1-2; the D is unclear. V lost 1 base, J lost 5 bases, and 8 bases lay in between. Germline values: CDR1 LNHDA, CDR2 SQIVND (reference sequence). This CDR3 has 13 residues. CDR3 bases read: TGTGCCAGTAGTATAGTTAGCGGATATGGC. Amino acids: CASSIVSGYG. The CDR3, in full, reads CASSIVSGYGYTF. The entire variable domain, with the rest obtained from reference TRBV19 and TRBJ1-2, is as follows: DGGITQSPKYLFRKEGQNVTLSCEQNLNHDAMYWYRQDPGQGLRLIYYSQIVNDFQKGDIAEGYSVSREKKESFPLTVTSAQKNPTAFYLCASSIVSGYGYTFGSGTRLTVV.

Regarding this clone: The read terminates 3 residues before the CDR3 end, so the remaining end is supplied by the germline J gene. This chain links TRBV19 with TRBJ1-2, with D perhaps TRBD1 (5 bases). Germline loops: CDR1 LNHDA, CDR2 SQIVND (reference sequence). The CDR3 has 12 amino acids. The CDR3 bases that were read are TGTGCCAGTGCAGGGAAACCCAACGAC. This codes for CASAGKPND. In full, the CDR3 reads CASAGKPNDYTF.

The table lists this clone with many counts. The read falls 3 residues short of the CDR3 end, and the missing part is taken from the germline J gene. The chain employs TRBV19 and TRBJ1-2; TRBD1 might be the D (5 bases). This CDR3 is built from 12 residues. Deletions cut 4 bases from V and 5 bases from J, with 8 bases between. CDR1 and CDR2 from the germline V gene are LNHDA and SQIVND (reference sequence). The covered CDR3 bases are TGTGCCAGTAGTACTGCAGGGTATGGC. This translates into CASSTAGYG. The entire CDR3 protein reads CASSTAGYGYTF.

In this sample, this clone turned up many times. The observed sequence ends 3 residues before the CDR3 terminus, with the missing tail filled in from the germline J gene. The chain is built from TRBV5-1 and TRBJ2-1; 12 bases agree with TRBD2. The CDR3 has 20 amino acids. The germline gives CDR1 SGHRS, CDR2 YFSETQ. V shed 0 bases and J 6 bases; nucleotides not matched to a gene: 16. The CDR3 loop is CASSLVRRASGRALSNEQFF. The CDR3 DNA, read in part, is TGCGCCAGCAGCTTGGTTCGCCGGGCTAGCGGGAGGGCCTTGTCCAATGAG.